This TCR beta chain emerged from a study of regulatory T cells in long-lasting Graves disease. Germline CDR1 is SEHNR and CDR2 is FQNEAQ (reference sequence). CDR3 length equals 15 residues. Trimming removed 2 bases from V and 7 bases from J, with 18 bases in between. Sample time point: newly diagnosed GD, antithyroid drugs for less than 3 months. With RNA extracted from PBMCs as input, the TCR library was made. A few counts support this clonotype. A read error likely explains this, since a far larger clone differs by one base. Library construction for TCR beta used iRepertoire HTBI primers and Arm-PCR of CDR3 regions. TCRdb processed the multiplex PCR reads anew with MiXCR; each CDR3 protein has one entry. The table has 200,000 to 250,000 distinct CDR3 sequences, roughly 18% seen once.

The rearrangement links TRBV7-9 to TRBJ2-7; no definite D call. The source is a female donor with Graves disease. The sequences come from peripheral blood mononuclear cells (PBMCs), collected at new diagnosis, from a patient treated with antithyroid drugs. CDR3 sequence reads: CASSLYGDSYNEQYF. DNA of the CDR3: TGTGCCAGCAGCTTATACGGTGACTCCTACAATGAGCAGTACTTC.